This paragraph covers one T cell receptor beta chain sequence. This CDR3 is built from 15 residues. V trimming: 3 bases; J trimming: 6 bases; junction bases outside the gene matches: 10. CDR1 WSHSY and CDR2 SAAADI come from the germline V gene. The sample is drawn from a study of blood T cell repertoires in COVID-19. Whole-study context: Samples of COVID-19 (acute and convalescent) were obtained from the United States, Italy and Spain. Nucleic acid was either cDNA or gDNA, and it came from T cells, B-cell-depleted T cells, or PBMCs.

The authors' processing: Reference gene primers were amplified, and this amplification served to estimate nucleated cell counts. Sequenced by immunoSEQ multiplex PCR; TCRdb stores in-frame clones only, minus some. The V and J calls and clone size are taken from that table; D and trimming were inferred from the DNA. The sample consists of 80,000 to 90,000 clones, over 80% of them appearing once. The sequenced sample consisted of peripheral blood. This chain links TRBV10-2 with TRBJ1-2, with 7 bases lining up with TRBD1. This TCR came from a woman in her seventies with acute or convalescent COVID-19. CDR3 protein: CASSETTGILDGYTF. The CDR3 coding sequence is TGCGCCAGCAGTGAAACGACAGGGATCCTCGATGGCTACACCTTC.